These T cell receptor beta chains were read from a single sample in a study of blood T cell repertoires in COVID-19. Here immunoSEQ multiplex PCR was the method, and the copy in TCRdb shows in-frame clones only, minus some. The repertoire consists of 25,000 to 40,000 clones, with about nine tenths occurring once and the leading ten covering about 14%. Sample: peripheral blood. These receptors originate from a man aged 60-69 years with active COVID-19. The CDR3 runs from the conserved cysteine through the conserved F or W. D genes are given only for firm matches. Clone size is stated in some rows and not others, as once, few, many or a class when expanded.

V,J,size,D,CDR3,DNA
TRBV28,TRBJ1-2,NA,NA,CASSLEGRPATF,TGTGCCAGCAGTTTGGAAGGGAGGCCGGCGACCTTC
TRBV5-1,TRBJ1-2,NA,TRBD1,CASSSEWDRQGNYGYTF,TGCGCCAGCAGCTCGGAATGGGACAGGCAAGGAAACTATGGCTACACCTTC
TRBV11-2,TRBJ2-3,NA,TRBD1,CASSSGLGQGPDTQYF,TGTGCCAGCAGCTCAGGCCTCGGACAGGGCCCAGATACGCAGTATTTT
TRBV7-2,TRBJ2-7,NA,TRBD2,CASSPGLAGLGYEQYF,TGTGCCAGCAGCCCGGGACTAGCGGGGCTCGGCTACGAGCAGTACTTC
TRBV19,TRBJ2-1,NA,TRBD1,CASRLGQGTYNEQFF,TGTGCCAGTAGACTAGGACAGGGTACCTACAATGAGCAGTTCTTC
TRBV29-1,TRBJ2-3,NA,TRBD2,CSVEDTSGGPGTQYF,TGCAGCGTTGAAGATACTAGCGGGGGCCCGGGTACGCAGTATTTT
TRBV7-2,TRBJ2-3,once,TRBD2,CASSSQTSGRATDTQYF,TGTGCCAGCAGCTCACAGACTAGCGGGAGGGCGACAGATACGCAGTATTTT
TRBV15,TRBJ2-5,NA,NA,CATSRDGWPETQYF,TGTGCCACCAGCAGAGATGGCTGGCCAGAGACCCAGTACTTC
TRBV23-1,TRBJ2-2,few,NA,CASSQNAGNTGELFF,TGCGCCAGCAGTCAAAACGCAGGGAACACCGGGGAGCTGTTTTTT
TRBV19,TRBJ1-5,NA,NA,CASRGAGPPNQPQHF,TGTGCCAGTAGAGGGGCAGGGCCCCCCAATCAGCCCCAGCATTTT